These 30 T cell receptor beta chains originate from one sample sequenced in a study of T cell responses to AZD1222 COVID-19 vaccine. Method: immunoSEQ multiplex PCR; TCRdb's copy keeps in-frame clones and lacks some. The sample shows under 95,000 clones, around nine tenths of them seen only once. Material: peripheral blood, obtained 28 days after the second AZD1222 dose. These receptors all come from an adult who received the AZD1222 COVID-19 vaccine.

The count of this clone is one. This chain joins TRBV7-2 and TRBJ2-2, with 7 bases aligning to TRBD2. The CDR3 totals 16 residues. The V and J ends lost 1 base and 2 bases, in that order; junction bases with no gene match: 4. Germline values: CDR1 SGHTA, CDR2 FQGNSA. CDR3 in amino acids: CASSLVRLANTGELFF. The DNA for the CDR3 is TGTGCCAGCAGCTTAGTGAGACTAGCAAACACCGGGGAGCTGTTTTTT.

The rearrangement links TRBV27 to TRBJ1-5, with D unclear. Per the germline V gene, CDR1 is MNHEY and CDR2 is SMNVEV (reference sequence). Trimming stripped 3 bases from V and 7 bases from J, with 7 bases between. The CDR3 totals 12 residues. This CDR3 reads CASSFSGQPQHF. In DNA, the CDR3 is TGTGCCAGCAGTTTCTCCGGGCAGCCCCAGCATTTT.

This clone was counted a single time. The V and J genes are TRBV3-1 (or the pseudogene TRBV3-2) and TRBJ1-1, with 7 bases lining up with TRBD1. V was pared by 2 bases and J by 5 bases, with 5 bases of the junction left unmatched. The germline V gene encodes CDR1 LGHDT and CDR2 YNNKEL (reference sequence). This CDR3 region has 14 residues. The CDR3 here is CASSQTTGWTEAFF. CDR3 bases: TGTGCCAGCAGCCAAACGACAGGGTGGACTGAAGCTTTCTTT.

The chain is built from TRBV25-1 and TRBJ1-6; D unresolved. V lost 6 bases to trimming and J lost 9 bases, with 21 bases between them. The CDR3 totals 16 residues. CDR1 is MGHDK and CDR2 is SYGVNS in the germline V gene. The CDR3 region has the DNA TGTGCCAGCAGGTCCGGCGGGGAAGGATGGAGTTCACCCCTCCACTTT. Translated, it gives CASRSGGEGWSSPLHF.

This chain joins TRBV24-1 and TRBJ2-5, with a possible D match to TRBD2 (7 bases). The CDR3 loop spans 15 amino acids. The germline V gene encodes CDR1 KGHDR and CDR2 SFDVKD. V was pared by 2 bases and J by 3 bases, with 12 bases between. CDR3 in amino acids: CATSDWGGGEETQYF. CDR3 nucleotides: TGTGCCACCAGTGATTGGGGGGGCGGGGAAGAGACCCAGTACTTC.

The rearrangement uses TRBV4-2 and TRBJ1-4; TRBD1 is a possible D gene (6 bases). The CDR3 has 16 amino acids. Germline V gives CDR1 LGHNA, CDR2 YNFKEQ. Trimming took 0 bases from V and 7 from J, leaving 15 bases between them. Here the CDR3 DNA reads TGTGCCAGCAGCCAAGATCGGGGGGCAGGAGGTGAAAAACTGTTTTTT. This encodes CASSQDRGAGGEKLFF.

The rearrangement joins TRBV5-6 to TRBJ1-1; no clear D. The V and J ends lost 4 bases and 4 bases respectively, with 17 bases between them. CDR1 is SGHDT and CDR2 is YYEEEE in the germline V gene. This CDR3 is 15 amino acids long. In nucleotides, the CDR3 is TGTGCCAGCAGCGGGGATCGGTTCGGGATCACTGAAGCTTTCTTT. It specifies CASSGDRFGITEAFF.

The chain carries TRBV5-1 and TRBJ2-1, with D tentatively TRBD2 (6 bases). The ends were cut back, 4 bases at V and 0 bases at J, with 11 bases in the middle. The CDR3 is made up of 15 amino acids. Germline V gives CDR1 SGHRS, CDR2 YFSETQ. CDR3 sequence (DNA): TGCGCCAGCAGCCTCCAGACTAGCTCCTACAATGAGCAGTTCTTC. Protein: CASSLQTSSYNEQFF.

The V and J genes are TRBV7-9 and TRBJ2-7; 7 bases agree with TRBD1. Germline values: CDR1 SEHNR, CDR2 FQNEAQ (reference sequence). J was trimmed by 7 bases and V by 5 bases; bases with no gene match: 8. This CDR3 is built from 13 residues. The chain's CDR3 is CASSTQGLGEQYF. The CDR3 DNA reads as TGTGCCAGCAGCACACAGGGGTTGGGGGAGCAGTACTTC.

This chain connects TRBV5-1 to TRBJ2-1; 12 bases map to TRBD2. CDR3 length: 17 amino acids. CDR1 SGHRS and CDR2 YFSETQ come from the germline V gene. The V and J ends lost 4 bases and 5 bases, in that order; junction bases with no gene match: 10. The CDR3 coding sequence is TGCGCCAGCAGCCAAACGCCTAGCGGGGGGGCTAACAATGAGCAGTTCTTC. Protein sequence: CASSQTPSGGANNEQFF.

V is TRBV7-3 and J is TRBJ1-2, with D possibly being TRBD1 (6 bases). Germline V CDR1 and CDR2: SGHTA, FQGTGA. The CDR3 runs 13 residues. Trimming pared 5 bases from V and 5 bases from J, leaving 12 bases between. This CDR3 is CASSPDSNYGYTF. The CDR3 bases are TGTGCCAGCAGCCCGGACAGCAATTATGGCTACACCTTC. Full variable domain (remainder filled in from reference TRBV7-3 and TRBJ1-2): GAGVSQTPSNKVTEKGKYVELRCDPISGHTALYWYRQSLGQGPEFLIYFQGTGAADDSGLPNDRFFAVRPEGSVSTLKIQRTERGDSAVYLCASSPDSNYGYTFGSGTRLTVV.

This clone was seen more than once but under ten times. The chain couples TRBV12-5 to TRBJ2-7; tentatively, D is TRBD1 (6 bases). CDR3 length: 14 amino acids. In germline, CDR1 is LGHNT, CDR2 FRNRAP. Trimming cost V 0 bases and J 3 bases, with 9 bases left between them. This CDR3 is CASGLVQGGYEQYF. CDR3 DNA sequence: TGTGCTAGTGGTTTGGTACAAGGGGGCTACGAGCAGTACTTC.

V gene TRBV6-5 combines with J gene TRBJ1-2; D is ambiguous. The CDR3 consists of 13 residues. With 4 bases removed from V and 4 bases from J, the gap between germline ends came to 10 bases. Germline lookup yields CDR1 MNHEY and CDR2 SVGAGI. The CDR3 reads CASSSYLVYGYTF. Here the CDR3 DNA reads TGTGCCAGCAGTTCTTATCTTGTCTATGGCTACACCTTC.

This chain uses TRBV6-5 with TRBJ1-3; D not resolved. CDR1 and CDR2 (germline): MNHEY, SVGAGI. The V end was cut by 0 bases, the J end by 5 bases, with 5 bases between. The CDR3 has 13 residues. The CDR3 nucleotides are TGTGCCAGCAGTTACTCTCCTAGAAACACCATATATTTT. Translated, it gives CASSYSPRNTIYF.

This clone showed up just once. The chain recombines TRBV4-1 with TRBJ1-3; D not resolved. This CDR3 spans 16 amino acids. The germline V gene has CDR1 MGHRA and CDR2 YSYEKL. V lost 2 bases and J 1 base, leaving 12 bases between the germline ends. In DNA form, the CDR3 reads TGCGCCAGCAGCCAACAAAAGACCGGATCTGGAAACACCATATATTTT. Its translation is CASSQQKTGSGNTIYF.

Regarding this clone: The junction shows a germline mismatch at one end, possibly a read error. This sequence joins TRBV11-1 and TRBJ2-2; D ambiguous. The CDR3 extends over 12 amino acids. Germline assignment: CDR1 SGHAT and CDR2 FQDESV (reference sequence). This CDR3 reads CASCFAGGELFF. The CDR3 DNA reads TGTGCCAGCTGCTTTGCCGGCGGGGAGCTGTTTTTT.

This clone was picked up a small number of times. A junction end diverges from the germline sequence, so it may reflect a read error. The chain is built from TRBV7-7 and TRBJ2-5; perhaps TRBD2 as D (5 bases). This CDR3 region has 14 residues. Germline CDR1 and CDR2: SSHAT and FNYEAQ (reference sequence). CDR3 DNA sequence: TGTGCTAGCAGCCCCTGGACTGCCCAAGAGACCCAGTACTTC. Amino acid sequence: CASSPWTAQETQYF.

This clone was seen only a few times. The rearrangement uses TRBV6-6 and TRBJ2-7; D call uncertain. This CDR3 region has 13 residues. Trimming took 1 base from V and 4 from J, leaving 8 bases between them. Germline loops: CDR1 MNHNY, CDR2 SVGAGI (reference sequence). The CDR3 nucleotides read TGTGCCAGCAGTTACTATGGGGTATACGAGCAGTACTTC. It yields the protein CASSYYGVYEQYF.

This clone appeared once. This chain joins TRBV6-5 and TRBJ2-7; 12 nucleotides line up with TRBD1. CDR1 MNHEY and CDR2 SVGAGI come from the germline V gene. The length of the CDR3 is 15 residues. After removal of 4 bases from V and 5 bases from J, the junction contained 6 bases not matched to a gene. The CDR3 DNA reads as TGTGCCAGCAGTTCGGGACAGGGGGCTTGGAACGAGCAGTACTTC. Translated, it gives CASSSGQGAWNEQYF.

The rearrangement uses TRBV7-8 and TRBJ1-5; the D gene is possibly TRBD1 (5 bases). The CDR3 is made up of 14 amino acids. Looked up from germline, CDR1 is SGHVS and CDR2 is FQNEAQ. Trimming cost V 1 base and J 8 bases, with 12 bases left between them. CDR3 bases: TGTGCCAGCAGCTTAGGGGGGGGGACGGAGCCCCAGCATTTT. Protein sequence: CASSLGGGTEPQHF.

V gene TRBV5-1 combines with J gene TRBJ1-1; no reliable D call. Germline V gene lookup returns CDR1 SGHRS and CDR2 YFSETQ. Trimming cost V 0 bases and J 3 bases, with 3 bases left between them. This CDR3 is 12 amino acids long. The CDR3 region has the DNA TGCGCCAGCAGCTTGGGGTACACTGAAGCTTTCTTT. Its protein is CASSLGYTEAFF.

The chain combines TRBV5-8 with TRBJ2-2; D is unclear. Germline CDR1 reads SGHTS; CDR2 reads YDEGEE. This CDR3 is 14 amino acids long. Trimming pared 2 bases from V and 11 bases from J, leaving 16 bases between. CDR3 in DNA: TGTGCCAGCAGCTTTACTTACGGAACAAGAGAGCTGTTTTTT. Its protein product is CASSFTYGTRELFF.

This clone has only one observation. V and J are TRBV24-1 and TRBJ1-2; maybe TRBD1 (6 bases). CDR1 is KGHDR, CDR2 SFDVKD, per germline. Trimming pared 4 bases from V and 10 bases from J, leaving 21 bases between. The CDR3 is made up of 15 amino acids. The CDR3 is CATSDYVQGRFDYTF. The CDR3 nucleotides are TGTGCCACCAGTGACTATGTCCAGGGGCGGTTCGACTACACCTTC.

The rearrangement uses TRBV6-4 and TRBJ1-2, with D uncertain. There are 15 residues in the CDR3. CDR1 is MRHNA and CDR2 is SNTAGT in the germline V gene. V lost 0 bases to trimming and J lost 7 bases, with 15 bases between them. DNA for the CDR3: TGTGCCAGCAGTGACTCCCGGGAGGCGGTGGGTGGCTACACCTTC. Protein sequence: CASSDSREAVGGYTF.

The sample holds one count of this clone. The chain carries TRBV19 and TRBJ1-3; no definite D call. The CDR3 runs 17 residues. The V gene's germline CDR1 is LNHDA and CDR2 SQIVND (reference sequence). Trimming took off 4 bases at V and 4 bases at J, with 20 bases between the two ends. The CDR3 spells CASSTPGRPISGNTIYF. The DNA for the CDR3 is TGTGCCAGTAGTACCCCGGGCAGGCCGATCTCGGGAAACACCATATATTTT.

The chain joins TRBV19 to TRBJ1-5; possibly TRBD1 for D (5 bases). Germline-derived CDR1 and CDR2 are LNHDA and SQIVND (reference sequence). Trimming took 6 bases from V and 0 from J, leaving 15 bases between them. This CDR3 is 16 amino acids long. The CDR3 DNA is TGTGCCAGTAGCCAAAGGGGCCCTAATAGCAATCAGCCCCAGCATTTT. Protein: CASSQRGPNSNQPQHF.

The genes are TRBV2 and TRBJ1-1; 8 positions match TRBD1. V was pared by 5 bases and J by 4 bases, with 6 bases of the junction left unmatched. Germline loops: CDR1 SNHLY, CDR2 FYNNEI. The CDR3 spans 14 residues. CDR3 protein: CASSPGGLGTEAFF. DNA for the CDR3: TGTGCCAGCAGTCCAGGGGGCCTAGGCACTGAAGCTTTCTTT.

CDR3 loop: CASSSQTTSTDTQYF. CDR3 DNA: TGTGCCAGCAGCTCACAAACGACCAGCACAGATACGCAGTATTTT. V is TRBV7-9 and J is TRBJ2-3; D gene unclear. V dropped 4 bases and J dropped 0 bases, with 11 bases sitting between them. CDR3 length equals 15 residues. Germline V gene lookup returns CDR1 SEHNR and CDR2 FQNEAQ (reference sequence).

The V and J genes are TRBV3-1 (or the pseudogene TRBV3-2) and TRBJ2-7; 9 positions agree with TRBD1. This CDR3 is 13 amino acids long. V shed 4 bases, J shed 5 bases, and the junction held 3 bases outside the gene matches. Germline assignment: CDR1 LGHDT and CDR2 YNNKEL (reference sequence). Written as DNA, the CDR3 is TGTGCCAGCAGCCGAGGGACAGGGAACGAGCAGTACTTC. Its protein product is CASSRGTGNEQYF.

The rearrangement joins TRBV4-3 to TRBJ2-3; 8 positions match TRBD1. Trimming removed 3 bases from V and 1 base from J; junction bases left unmatched: 12. Per germline, CDR1 LGHNA and CDR2 YSLEER. The CDR3 has 18 residues. The CDR3 DNA is TGCGCCAGCAGCCAGATAAACGGCCCGGGACAGGGCACAGATACGCAGTATTTT. It encodes CASSQINGPGQGTDTQYF.